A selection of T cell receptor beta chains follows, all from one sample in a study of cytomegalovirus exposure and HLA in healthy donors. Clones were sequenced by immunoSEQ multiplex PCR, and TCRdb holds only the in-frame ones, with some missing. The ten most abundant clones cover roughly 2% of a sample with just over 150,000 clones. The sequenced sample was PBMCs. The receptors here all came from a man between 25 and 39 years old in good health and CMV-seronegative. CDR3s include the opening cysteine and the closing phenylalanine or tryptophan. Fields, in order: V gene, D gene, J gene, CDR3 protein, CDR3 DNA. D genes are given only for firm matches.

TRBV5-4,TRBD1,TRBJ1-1,CASSSPTGGNTEAFF,TGTGCCAGCAGCTCCCCTACAGGGGGAAACACTGAAGCTTTCTTT
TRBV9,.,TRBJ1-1,CASSFRGTEAFF,TGTGCCAGCAGCTTTAGGGGTACTGAAGCTTTCTTT
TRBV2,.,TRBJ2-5,CASSEGSASSGEQYF,TGTGCCAGCAGTGAAGGGTCGGCCAGCTCAGGGGAGCAGTACTTC
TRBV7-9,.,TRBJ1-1,CASSLTSNTEAFF,TGTGCCAGCAGCCTGACAAGCAACACTGAAGCTTTCTTT
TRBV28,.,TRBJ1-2,CASSRVFYGYTF,TGTGCCAGTAGCCGGGTCTTTTATGGCTACACCTTC
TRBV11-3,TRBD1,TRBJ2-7,CASSPGQGRSYEQYF,TGTGCCAGCAGCCCGGGACAGGGGAGATCCTACGAGCAGTACTTC
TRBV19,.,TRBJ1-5,CASSMGGEGQPQHF,TGTGCCAGTAGTATGGGGGGAGAAGGTCAGCCCCAGCATTTT
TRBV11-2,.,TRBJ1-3,CASSLEVAGGNTIYF,TGTGCCAGCAGCTTAGAAGTGGCGGGAGGAAACACCATATATTTT
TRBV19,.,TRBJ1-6,CASRSGTNNSPLHF,TGTGCCAGTAGATCCGGGACTAATAATTCACCCCTCCACTTT
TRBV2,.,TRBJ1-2,CASSEFPAGGYTF,TGTGCCAGCAGTGAGTTTCCAGCGGGAGGCTACACCTTC
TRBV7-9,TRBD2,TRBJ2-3,CASSIRHFGTSGRADTQYF,TGTGCCAGCAGCATTCGGCATTTTGGGACTAGCGGGAGGGCAGATACGCAGTATTTT
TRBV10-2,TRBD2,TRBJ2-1,CASSPGLAGPEVDEQFF,TGCGCCAGCAGCCCGGGACTAGCGGGACCGGAGGTCGATGAGCAGTTCTTC
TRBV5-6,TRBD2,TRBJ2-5,CASSPAGAETQYF,TGTGCCAGCAGCCCGGCGGGAGCGGAGACCCAGTACTTC
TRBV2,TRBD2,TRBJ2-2,CASRPGLAGGSGELFF,TGTGCCAGCAGGCCGGGACTAGCGGGAGGGTCCGGGGAGCTGTTTTTT
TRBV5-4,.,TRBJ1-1,CASSLQSEAFF,TGTGCCAGCAGCTTACAAAGTGAAGCTTTCTTT
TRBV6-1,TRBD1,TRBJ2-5,CASRDRGTETQYF,TGTGCCAGCAGGGACAGGGGCACAGAGACCCAGTACTTC
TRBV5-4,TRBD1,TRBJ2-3,CASSLKGQGLDTQYF,TGTGCCAGCAGCCTAAAGGGACAGGGATTAGATACGCAGTATTTT
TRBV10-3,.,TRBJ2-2,CAISESGVRITGELFF,TGTGCCATCAGTGAGTCAGGGGTACGGATTACCGGGGAGCTGTTTTTT
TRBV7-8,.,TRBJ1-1,CASSREPGMNTEAFF,TGTGCCAGCAGCCGCGAGCCAGGGATGAACACTGAAGCTTTCTTT
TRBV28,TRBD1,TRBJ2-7,CASSFQGEFYEQYF,TGTGCCAGCAGTTTTCAGGGGGAGTTTTACGAGCAGTACTTC
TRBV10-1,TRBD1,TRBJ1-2,CASSADRGSGYTF,TGCGCCAGCAGTGCTGACAGGGGGTCTGGCTACACCTTC
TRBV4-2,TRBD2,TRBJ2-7,CASSQEGAGAFHEQYF,TGTGCCAGCAGCCAAGAAGGAGCGGGAGCCTTCCACGAGCAGTACTTC
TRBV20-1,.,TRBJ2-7,CSARQQDEQYF,TGCAGTGCTAGGCAGCAGGACGAGCAGTACTTC
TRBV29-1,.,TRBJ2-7,CSVVWIAPGSYEQYF,TGCAGCGTCGTATGGATTGCCCCCGGGTCCTACGAGCAGTACTTC
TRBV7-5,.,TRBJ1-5,CVRSRRVGNQPQHF,TGTGTCAGAAGCCGGCGGGTGGGCAATCAGCCCCAGCATTTT